The rows below give T cell receptor beta chains drawn from one sample of a study of regulatory T cells in long-lasting Graves disease. TCRdb called the multiplex PCR reads again in MiXCR, with one record for every CDR3 protein. The data hold around 250,000 distinct CDR3 sequences, with over 20% observed a single time. The starting material was peripheral blood mononuclear cells (PBMCs), obtained at new diagnosis, from a patient treated with antithyroid drugs. All receptors derive from a female donor with Graves disease. The CDR3 runs from the conserved cysteine through the conserved F or W. The D gene is left open where the match is weak. Only part of the rows carry a size: once, few, many, or a class if the clone is expanded.

>TRBV24-1|TRBJ2-7|TRBD2|many
CATSDLGLAGGSAEQYF
>TRBV7-3|TRBJ2-5|-|many
CASSLSDRAETQYF
>TRBV5-1|TRBJ2-7|-|many
CASTAEGTGSVEQYF
>TRBV7-2|TRBJ2-5|-|many
CASSLEAGRTQYF
>TRBV14|TRBJ1-6|-|many
CASSPLHLSPLHF
>TRBV13|TRBJ2-1|-|many
CASSLGPGSYNEQFF
>TRBV6-2/TRBV6-3|TRBJ2-1|-|many
CASSQGRRYNEQFF
>TRBV6-1|TRBJ1-2|-|many
CASMYRAAYGYTF
>TRBV4-2|TRBJ2-3|TRBD2|-
CASSPALAGVSDTQYF
>TRBV2|TRBJ1-2|-|many
CASSTDINYGYTF
>TRBV11-3|TRBJ2-5|-|many
CASSLGGQQETQYF
>TRBV5-1|TRBJ2-7|TRBD2|many
CASSWGLAGGEQYF
>TRBV7-9|TRBJ1-1|-|few
CASSLFAEAFF
>TRBV11-2|TRBJ2-2|TRBD2|once
CASSPLSGRGWDTGELFF
>TRBV20-1|TRBJ2-2|-|few
CSASRRAGELFF
>TRBV13|TRBJ2-1|-|many
CASSSRHYKGEQFF
>TRBV3-1|TRBJ2-7|-|once
CASSRTGQAEQYF
>TRBV24-1|TRBJ2-2|-|many
CATSHMKGGELFF
>TRBV7-9|TRBJ2-2|-|-
CASSSAVTNTGELFF
>TRBV20-1|TRBJ1-1|-|many
CSAYLKSLREQNTEAFF
>TRBV24-1|TRBJ2-7|TRBD1|many
CATSGTGEYEQYF
>TRBV7-9|TRBJ1-6|-|many
CASSPDGGGSSPLHF